The rows below give T cell receptor beta chains drawn from one sample of a study of OX40 agonist ivuxolimab in advanced cancers. Generated by immunoSEQ multiplex PCR, the TCRdb table keeps only in-frame clones and is missing some. The sample records about 76,000 clones, approximately 83% being singletons. Specimen: CD4+ or CD8+ T cells sorted from blood, collected in a trial of the OX40 agonist ivuxolimab. These receptors were taken from an adult with an advanced solid tumor such as melanoma, head and neck, liver or kidney cancer. Each CDR3 is given with its conserved first and last residue. The D gene is left open where the match is weak. Some rows have no size entry. The others give once, few or many, or a class for an expanded clone.

>-|TRBJ2-3|-|TRBV5-4
TGTGCCAGCAGCTTGGGAGATACGCAGTATTTT
CASSLGDTQYF
>-|TRBJ1-2|TRBD1|TRBV11-2
TGTGCCAGCAGCCCACAGGGGGCTCAAGCTAACTATGGCTACACCTTC
CASSPQGAQANYGYTF
>-|TRBJ2-1|-|TRBV19
TGTGCCAGTAGTATTGGCTACCTCTCCTCCTACAATGAGCAGTTCTTC
CASSIGYLSSYNEQFF
>-|TRBJ2-7|TRBD1|TRBV9
TGTGCCAGCAGCCTCGATCGACAGGGATCACAGAGTTTC
CASSLDRQGSQSF
>once|TRBJ1-2|-|TRBV7-9
TGTGCCAGCAGCTTAGGGCAAGGGGCTAACTATGGCTACACCTTC
CASSLGQGANYGYTF
>-|TRBJ2-5|-|TRBV5-1
TGCGCCAGCAGCTTGTTGGCCGGGAAAGAGACCCAGTACTTC
CASSLLAGKETQYF
>-|TRBJ1-2|-|TRBV6-6
TGTGCCAGCAGTCTACAGGGTGGTGGCTACACCTTC
CASSLQGGGYTF
>-|TRBJ2-5|TRBD2|TRBV2
TGTGCCACCGGACTAGTAGGAGAGACCCAGTACTTC
CATGLVGETQYF
>-|TRBJ1-3|-|TRBV11-2
TGTGCCAGCAGCTTAGCCCCACAGGGAAAAGCCGGAAACACCATATATTTT
CASSLAPQGKAGNTIYF
>-|TRBJ2-7|-|TRBV5-1
TGCGCCAGCAGCTTGGGGATGAGTGGAGTCGCCTACGAGCAGTACTTC
CASSLGMSGVAYEQYF
>-|TRBJ1-6|TRBD1|TRBV2
TGTGCCAGCAGCAAAAGAGACAGGGTTTATAATTCACCCCTCCACTTT
CASSKRDRVYNSPLHF
>once|TRBJ1-1|-|TRBV19
TGTGCCAGTAGTTCCGCGGGGTGGTCTGAAGCTTTCTTT
CASSSAGWSEAFF
>-|TRBJ2-5|-|TRBV7-3
TGTGCCAGCAGCTTCTCGGGGGAAAAACAAGAGACCCAGTACTTC
CASSFSGEKQETQYF
>few|TRBJ2-7|-|TRBV7-3
TGTGCCAGCAGCTTAGGTAGAAACGAGCAGTACTTC
CASSLGRNEQYF
>-|TRBJ1-2|-|TRBV7-9
TGTGCCAGCAGCTTACAAAGGGGCTCCGATGGCTACACCTTC
CASSLQRGSDGYTF
>-|TRBJ1-1|TRBD1|TRBV6-5
TGTGCCAGCAGTTACGCACAGGGGGGTAACACTGAAGCTTTCTTT
CASSYAQGGNTEAFF
>-|TRBJ1-5|TRBD1|TRBV11-2
TGTGCCAGCAGCTCCGGGACAGTCCACAATCAGCCCCAGCATTTT
CASSSGTVHNQPQHF
>-|TRBJ2-3|TRBD1|TRBV5-6
TGTGCCAGCAGCATTTTTGGGACAGCCGGTAGGAATACGCAGTATTTT
CASSIFGTAGRNTQYF
>-|TRBJ1-3|-|TRBV18
TGTGCCAGCTCACCTCGGAGGGGTGATGGAAACACCATATATTTT
CASSPRRGDGNTIYF
>-|TRBJ2-7|-|TRBV18
TGTGCCAGCTCACCACAAGACTCCTACGAGCAGTACTTC
CASSPQDSYEQYF
>few|TRBJ1-3|-|TRBV4-3
TGCGCCAGCAGCCGAGATATTGTACCTCAAGGAAACACCATATATTTT
CASSRDIVPQGNTIYF
>-|TRBJ1-4|-|TRBV7-6
TGTGCCAGCAGTACAGGGCCCAATGAAAAACTGTTTTTT
CASSTGPNEKLFF
>-|TRBJ2-7|-|TRBV25-1
TGTGCCAGCAACCACGGCCCCTACGAGCAGTACTTC
CASNHGPYEQYF
>-|TRBJ1-2|-|TRBV11-1
TGTGCCAGCAGCTTACGATACAGGGAGAACTATGGCTACACCTTC
CASSLRYRENYGYTF
>-|TRBJ2-1|TRBD2|TRBV7-3
TGTGCCAGCAGGAACGGGGGGACCTCCTACAATGAGCAGTTCTTC
CASRNGGTSYNEQFF
>-|TRBJ1-1|-|TRBV29-1
TGCAGGGCCGGACCGGGGAGAAACACTGAAGCTTTCTTT
CRAGPGRNTEAFF
>-|TRBJ2-7|TRBD1|TRBV7-8
TGTGCCAGCAGGCCGGGACAGGGAAACTACGAGCAGTACTTC
CASRPGQGNYEQYF
>-|TRBJ1-2|-|TRBV5-1
TGCGCCAGCAGCTTGGGTACGGACCGCGGCTACACCTTC
CASSLGTDRGYTF
>-|TRBJ2-7|TRBD2|TRBV27
TGTGCCAGCAGTTCCCGGACTAGCGCCACTTACGAGCAGTACTTC
CASSSRTSATYEQYF
>-|TRBJ2-1|TRBD2|TRBV11-3
TGTGCCAGCAGCCCCCCCGGACTAGCGGGAGTTAGTGAGCAGTTCTTC
CASSPPGLAGVSEQFF
>-|TRBJ2-3|-|TRBV7-2
TGTGCCAGCAGCTCACAGCCTACGCAGTATTTT
CASSSQPTQYF
>-|TRBJ1-1|-|TRBV29-1
TGCAGCGTTCCAGGACTCCTGAACACTGAAGCTTTCTTT
CSVPGLLNTEAFF
>-|TRBJ1-3|TRBD1|TRBV9
TGTGCCAGCAGCCCCGACAGGGGGATTGGAAACACCATATATTTT
CASSPDRGIGNTIYF
>few|TRBJ2-1|TRBD2|TRBV19
TGTGCCAGCGCCTTATTGGGGACTAGCGGGAGGGGGCAGTTCTTC
CASALLGTSGRGQFF
>-|TRBJ2-3|-|TRBV4-3
TGCGCCAGCAGCCATACAGGGATCACAGATACGCAGTATTTT
CASSHTGITDTQYF
>-|TRBJ1-1|TRBD1|TRBV6-1
TGTGCCAGCAGTGCCGGCTCGACAGGGTCTGGCACTGAAGCTTTCTTT
CASSAGSTGSGTEAFF
>-|TRBJ2-1|TRBD2|TRBV7-2
TGTGCCAGCAGCTTAGAAGCGGGAGTACTCAATGAGCAGTTCTTC
CASSLEAGVLNEQFF
>once|TRBJ1-2|-|TRBV5-1
TGCGCCAGCAGCTTTGGGAGTAACTATGGCTACACCTTC
CASSFGSNYGYTF
>once|TRBJ2-3|-|TRBV5-1
TGCGCCAGCACCCGGGACACCGACACAGATACGCAGTATTTT
CASTRDTDTDTQYF
>-|TRBJ1-2|-|TRBV7-9
TGTGCCAGCGTTCCCCTTTCGGGATCTAACTATGGCTACACCTTC
CASVPLSGSNYGYTF
>-|TRBJ2-5|-|TRBV5-1
TGCGCCAGCAGCTTGGCGGGGGCCCCGGAGACCCAGTACTTC
CASSLAGAPETQYF
>-|TRBJ2-7|-|TRBV27
TGTGCCAGCAGTTCCGGTGTTAGCTACGAGCAGTACTTC
CASSSGVSYEQYF
>-|TRBJ2-1|TRBD2|TRBV7-3
TGTGCCAGCAGACGTGGGACTAGCGGGGAGCAGTTCTTC
CASRRGTSGEQFF
>-|TRBJ2-2|-|TRBV7-2
TGTGCCAGCAGCCCGAGGGGGGCCGGGGAGCTGTTTTTT
CASSPRGAGELFF
>-|TRBJ1-1|-|TRBV6-1
TGTGCCAGCAGTTTCCTCTTGGGGGCTTTCTTT
CASSFLLGAFF
>-|TRBJ2-3|-|TRBV10-3
TGTGCCATCAGTGAAGGAGCCACAGATACGCAGTATTTT
CAISEGATDTQYF
>-|TRBJ1-5|-|TRBV7-6
TGTGCCAGCAGCTTAGCAGGGGATCAGCCCCAGCATTTT
CASSLAGDQPQHF
>-|TRBJ1-2|-|TRBV19
TGTGCCAGTAGTATTAAATGGAGCATCCACCTTAGTCTGAATGGCTACACCTTC
CASSIKWSIHLSLNGYTF